These T cell receptor beta chains were read from a single sample in a study of blood T cell repertoires in COVID-19. Repertoires were generated with immunoSEQ multiplex PCR, while TCRdb's copy carries only in-frame clones and drops some. The profile covers 200,000 to 300,000 clones, with almost 85% appearing a single time and 4% taken by the ten largest. Sequencing used peripheral blood. The receptors shown here come from a man in his fifties with acute or convalescent COVID-19. CDR3s include the opening cysteine and the closing phenylalanine or tryptophan. D genes are given only for firm matches. The size entry is marked missing in some rows and otherwise reads once, few, many or a size class.

V gene: TRBV5-6
D gene: .
J gene: TRBJ2-7
clone size: .
CDR3 DNA: TGTGCCAGCAGCCCATACAGTACTCTCTACGAGCAGTACTTC
CDR3 protein: CASSPYSTLYEQYF

V gene: TRBV25-1
D gene: TRBD2
J gene: TRBJ2-7
clone size: .
CDR3 DNA: TGTGCCAGCTTCGGGACTAATAGCTACGAGCAGTACTTC
CDR3 protein: CASFGTNSYEQYF

V gene: TRBV16
D gene: .
J gene: TRBJ1-4
clone size: .
CDR3 DNA: TGTGCCAGCAGCCAATCGGTCGGAGGTGAAAAACTGTTTTTT
CDR3 protein: CASSQSVGGEKLFF

V gene: TRBV5-4
D gene: TRBD2
J gene: TRBJ2-5
clone size: .
CDR3 DNA: TGTGCCAGCAGCTCCCCCGGGGGGGAACAAGAGACCCAGTACTTC
CDR3 protein: CASSSPGGEQETQYF

V gene: TRBV6-5
D gene: .
J gene: TRBJ2-7
clone size: .
CDR3 DNA: TGTGCCAGCAGAACCGCGGGACAGTACTACGAGCAGTACTTC
CDR3 protein: CASRTAGQYYEQYF

V gene: TRBV24-1
D gene: .
J gene: TRBJ1-1
clone size: .
CDR3 DNA: TGTGCCACCAGTGGAGCAGGGCCTGAAGCTTTCTTT
CDR3 protein: CATSGAGPEAFF

V gene: TRBV6-5
D gene: .
J gene: TRBJ1-4
clone size: .
CDR3 DNA: TGTGCCAGCAGTTCCGTTTGGACAGCCTTCAATGAAAAACTGTTTTTT
CDR3 protein: CASSSVWTAFNEKLFF

V gene: TRBV7-9
D gene: .
J gene: TRBJ1-1
clone size: .
CDR3 DNA: TGTGCCAGCAGCTCGAGGGAAATGAACACTGAAGCTTTCTTT
CDR3 protein: CASSSREMNTEAFF

V gene: TRBV14
D gene: .
J gene: TRBJ1-3
clone size: few
CDR3 DNA: TGTGCCAGCAGCGTTACACAGGGAGCTGGAAACACCATATATTTT
CDR3 protein: CASSVTQGAGNTIYF

V gene: TRBV10-3
D gene: TRBD2
J gene: TRBJ2-1
clone size: .
CDR3 DNA: TGTGCCATCAGTGAGCCGGGAGGACCAAACAATGAGCAGTTCTTC
CDR3 protein: CAISEPGGPNNEQFF

V gene: TRBV20-1
D gene: .
J gene: TRBJ1-1
clone size: few
CDR3 DNA: TGTTTATCTGTAATGAACACTGAAGCTTTCTTT
CDR3 protein: CLSVMNTEAFF

V gene: TRBV3-1/TRBV3-2
D gene: .
J gene: TRBJ2-7
clone size: .
CDR3 DNA: TGTGCCAGCAGCCAAGATTTATATGGCGGGCAGTACTTC
CDR3 protein: CASSQDLYGGQYF

V gene: TRBV30
D gene: .
J gene: TRBJ1-5
clone size: .
CDR3 DNA: TGTGCCTGGAGTGTAGGAGGCAATCAGCCCCAGCATTTT
CDR3 protein: CAWSVGGNQPQHF

V gene: TRBV24-1
D gene: .
J gene: TRBJ1-2
clone size: .
CDR3 DNA: TGTGCCACCAGTGACAGATCTAACTATGGCTACACCTTC
CDR3 protein: CATSDRSNYGYTF

V gene: TRBV5-4
D gene: TRBD2
J gene: TRBJ2-1
clone size: .
CDR3 DNA: TGTGCCAGCAGCTTAGCGGGGGACGCCTACAATGAGCAGTTCTTC
CDR3 protein: CASSLAGDAYNEQFF

V gene: TRBV6-5
D gene: .
J gene: TRBJ2-2
clone size: .
CDR3 DNA: TGTGCCAGCAGTTTCAAGGACAAAGCCGGGGAGCTGTTTTTT
CDR3 protein: CASSFKDKAGELFF

V gene: TRBV18
D gene: TRBD1
J gene: TRBJ1-3
clone size: .
CDR3 DNA: TGTGCCAGCTCAACTCGCCGGGACAGGGTGGCAGGAAACACCATATATTTT
CDR3 protein: CASSTRRDRVAGNTIYF

V gene: TRBV5-8
D gene: TRBD1
J gene: TRBJ1-5
clone size: .
CDR3 DNA: TGTGCCAGCAGCGAGGGACAGGGTCTCAATCAGCCCCAGCATTTT
CDR3 protein: CASSEGQGLNQPQHF

V gene: TRBV18
D gene: TRBD1
J gene: TRBJ2-2
clone size: few
CDR3 DNA: TGTGCCAGCTCACCCAGGACAGGGGGAGAGACCGGGGAGCTGTTTTTT
CDR3 protein: CASSPRTGGETGELFF

V gene: TRBV27
D gene: .
J gene: TRBJ2-2
clone size: .
CDR3 DNA: TGTGCCAGCGGGGGCAGGGGACTAAACACCGGGGAGCTGTTTTTT
CDR3 protein: CASGGRGLNTGELFF

V gene: TRBV11-3
D gene: .
J gene: TRBJ2-7
clone size: .
CDR3 DNA: TGTGCCAGCAGCTTCAGGCTAGCCAGCGCCTACGAGCAGTACTTC
CDR3 protein: CASSFRLASAYEQYF

V gene: TRBV7-9
D gene: .
J gene: TRBJ2-7
clone size: .
CDR3 DNA: TGTGCCAGCAGCTGGGAACAGGGCCTCTCCTACGAGCAGTACTTC
CDR3 protein: CASSWEQGLSYEQYF

V gene: TRBV5-4
D gene: .
J gene: TRBJ2-6
clone size: .
CDR3 DNA: TGTGCCAGCAGCTTGCGCCTGGACAGCTCTGGGGCCAACGTCCTGACTTTC
CDR3 protein: CASSLRLDSSGANVLTF

V gene: TRBV29-1
D gene: TRBD1
J gene: TRBJ2-5
clone size: .
CDR3 DNA: TGCAGCGCGAACCGGGACAGGGGAGGGGAGACCCAGTACTTC
CDR3 protein: CSANRDRGGETQYF

V gene: TRBV28
D gene: .
J gene: TRBJ1-2
clone size: .
CDR3 DNA: TGTGCCAGCAGTTTGGGCAGTCTAAACTATGGCTACACCTTC
CDR3 protein: CASSLGSLNYGYTF

V gene: TRBV27
D gene: TRBD1
J gene: TRBJ1-6
clone size: .
CDR3 DNA: TGTGCCAGCAGTTCAGGGGGCACCTATAATTCACCCCTCCACTTT
CDR3 protein: CASSSGGTYNSPLHF

V gene: TRBV4-1
D gene: TRBD2
J gene: TRBJ2-1
clone size: few
CDR3 DNA: TGCGCCAGCAGCAGACTTCTAGCGGGAGGACCCTACAATGAGCAGTTCTTC
CDR3 protein: CASSRLLAGGPYNEQFF

V gene: TRBV10-3
D gene: .
J gene: TRBJ2-3
clone size: .
CDR3 DNA: TGTGCCATCAGTGAACCAGGGGTGGGCACAGATACGCAGTATTTT
CDR3 protein: CAISEPGVGTDTQYF

V gene: TRBV5-4
D gene: TRBD1
J gene: TRBJ2-2
clone size: .
CDR3 DNA: TGTGCCAGTACCGGGACAGGGGGCACCGGGGAGCTGTTTTTT
CDR3 protein: CASTGTGGTGELFF

V gene: TRBV6-5
D gene: TRBD2
J gene: TRBJ2-3
clone size: .
CDR3 DNA: TGTGCCAGCAGTTCCCAGACTAGCGGGACAGATACGCAGTATTTT
CDR3 protein: CASSSQTSGTDTQYF

V gene: TRBV10-3
D gene: TRBD2
J gene: TRBJ2-1
clone size: .
CDR3 DNA: TGTGCCATCACCGCGGGACTAGCGGGGTACAATGAGCAGTTCTTC
CDR3 protein: CAITAGLAGYNEQFF

V gene: TRBV18
D gene: TRBD2
J gene: TRBJ2-3
clone size: .
CDR3 DNA: TGTGCCAGCTCACAACGACTAGCGGGTAGCACAGATACGCAGTATTTT
CDR3 protein: CASSQRLAGSTDTQYF

V gene: TRBV3-1/TRBV3-2
D gene: TRBD2
J gene: TRBJ2-1
clone size: .
CDR3 DNA: TGTGCCAGCAGCCAAAGGACTAGCGGGAGCCACAATGAGCAGTTCTTC
CDR3 protein: CASSQRTSGSHNEQFF

V gene: TRBV18
D gene: TRBD1
J gene: TRBJ1-3
clone size: .
CDR3 DNA: TGTGCCAGCCCCCGGGACAGGGGGTTGGTGGGGAACACCATATATTTT
CDR3 protein: CASPRDRGLVGNTIYF

V gene: TRBV7-9
D gene: TRBD2
J gene: TRBJ2-1
clone size: .
CDR3 DNA: TGTGCCAGCAGCCAGACTAGCGGGAGGGAAAATGAGCAGTTCTTC
CDR3 protein: CASSQTSGRENEQFF